This note documents a single T cell receptor beta chain sequence. What it binds is unknown. These data are taken from a study of cytomegalovirus exposure and HLA in healthy donors. Use of 60 Vbeta and 13 Jbeta primers characterized the PCR. Data came from immunoSEQ multiplex PCR; TCRdb stores just in-frame clones and leaves some out. The sample lists 35,000 to 45,000 clones, 51% occurring once. V dropped 7 bases and J dropped 1; count of bases not matched to a gene: 6. CDR1 MNHNY and CDR2 SVGAGI come from the germline V gene (reference sequence). This CDR3 contains 15 residues. Study-wide findings and caveats: An apparent linkage of common viral pathogens to several of the most significant clusters emerged in a later analysis. Under in vitro conditions, a few CMV-associated chains were confirmed as specific for CMV antigens. Roughly uniform sequencing depth across donors was assumed, possibly incorrectly.

Sequenced material: PBMCs. J is TRBJ1-2 and V is TRBV6-6; 10 bases agree with TRBD1. The sequence was collected from a man aged 55-75 years in good health and CMV-seronegative. DNA of the CDR3: TGTGCCAGCAAGTTGGGACAGGGGATTAACTATGGCTACACCTTC. It specifies CASKLGQGINYGYTF.